The 6 T cell receptor beta chains below come from one sample, sequenced in a study of T cell responses to AZD1222 COVID-19 vaccine (dated by TCRdb to the early 2020s). Libraries were made using the immunoSEQ multiplex PCR assay. What TCRdb holds here is the immuneACCESS table cut down to in-frame rearrangements. Part of the clones is not present; checked against another copy, under half of the missing clones reflect an unresolved V gene, and the others are unexplained. The sample table lists around 110,000 clones, approximately 86% of them with a count of one. The top ten clones comprise just over 9.5% of the sample. Reading the label with the study, this specimen's time point is: baseline before first vaccination. Sequencing was performed on peripheral blood, taken on day 0 of AZD1222 vaccination. These receptors originate from an adult in good health.

This chain connects TRBV19 to TRBJ1-1; D is unresolved. CDR1 and CDR2 (germline): LNHDA, SQIVND (reference sequence). CDR3 length: 11 residues. V dropped 7 bases and J dropped 5 bases, with 8 bases sitting between them. The CDR3 reads CASTDSTEAFF. The DNA of the CDR3 is TGTGCCAGTACTGATTCTACTGAAGCTTTCTTT.

This chain links TRBV7-8 with TRBJ1-1; D perhaps matches TRBD1 (6 bases). V was cut by 5 bases and J by 2 bases, with 15 bases left in between. This CDR3 has 15 residues. Germline assignment: CDR1 SGHVS and CDR2 FQNEAQ. Here the CDR3 reads CASSLWGQGNTEAFF. CDR3 nucleotide sequence: TGTGCCAGCAGCCTATGGGGGCAGGGAAACACTGAAGCTTTCTTT.

This clone was seen a few times. The chain joins TRBV5-6 to TRBJ1-2, with D perhaps TRBD1 (5 bases). Per germline, CDR1 SGHDT and CDR2 YYEEEE. The CDR3 length is 15 residues. V was cut by 4 bases and J by 5 bases, with 18 bases left in between. As DNA, the CDR3 is TGTGCCAGCAGCATATATTTCGGGGGGAGTTATGGCTACACCTTC. It codes for CASSIYFGGSYGYTF.

The CDR3 DNA reads as TGTGCCAGCAGATCGCAAAAAGCTTTCTTT. Its translation is CASRSQKAFF. The chain combines TRBV3-1 (or the pseudogene TRBV3-2) with TRBJ1-1, with D unresolved. The CDR3 runs to 10 residues. Germline loops: CDR1 LGHDT, CDR2 YNNKEL (reference sequence). V was shortened by 6 bases and J by 9 bases, with 8 bases between the two germline ends.

The CDR3 here is CASSYGLQERYGYTF. DNA for the CDR3: TGTGCCAGCAGCTATGGGCTACAGGAACGCTATGGCTACACCTTC. This rearrangement joins TRBV5-6 to TRBJ1-2; D possibly corresponds to TRBD1 (5 bases). V lost 3 bases to trimming and J lost 4 bases, with 16 bases between them. The germline CDR1 and CDR2 sequences are SGHDT and YYEEEE. CDR3 length equals 15 residues.

In its sample, this clone was seen once. This chain connects TRBV2 to TRBJ1-1; D remains ambiguous. The germline V and J ends were trimmed by 3 bases and 0 bases, with 5 bases remaining between them. Germline V gene sequence: CDR1 SNHLY, CDR2 FYNNEI. This CDR3 has 13 amino acids. CDR3 coding DNA: TGTGCCAGCAGTGACCCCCTGAACACTGAAGCTTTCTTT. Protein: CASSDPLNTEAFF.